The 27 T cell receptor beta chains listed next were all sequenced from one sample in a study of blood T cells in healthy people across ages. A sample-barcoded 5' primer and a J-beta primer mix were used in a second PCR of roughly 7 to 11 cycles. TCRdb processed the 5' RACE reads anew with MiXCR; each CDR3 protein has one entry. The sample has 1.2 million to 1.5 million distinct CDR3 sequences, 55% to 75% seen once. The sequenced sample was blood. The receptors stem from a man between 18 and 35 years old in good health.

The V and J genes are TRBV15 and TRBJ2-4; either TRBD1 or TRBD2 may fit D (5 bases each). Germline V gene data show CDR1 as LNHNV and CDR2 as YYDKDF (reference sequence). V lost 0 bases and J lost 13, with 13 bases in between. CDR3 size: 13 residues. The DNA of the CDR3 is TGTGCCACCAGCAGAGATGGGGACGAAGAGCAGTACTTC. Encoded protein: CATSRDGDEEQYF.

V gene TRBV20-1 combines with J gene TRBJ2-4; D may be TRBD1 (5 bases). The J call may be in error: the DNA end matches TRBJ2-7 better. CDR3 length: 13 residues. Germline values: CDR1 DFQATT, CDR2 SNEGSKA (reference sequence). Here the CDR3 reads CSARQQSSYEQYF. In DNA form, the CDR3 reads TGCAGTGCAAGACAGCAAAGCTCCTACGAGCAGTACTTC.

This chain joins TRBV10-3 and TRBJ2-7; TRBD1 agrees at 9 bases. This CDR3 has 15 amino acids. Germline V gene data show CDR1 as ENHRY and CDR2 as SYGVKD. The V segment lost 6 bases and the J segment 3 bases; nucleotides outside the gene matches: 9. DNA for the CDR3: TGTGCCATCAGCAGGGCGGACAGGGGATACTACGAGCAGTACTTC. Translation gives CAISRADRGYYEQYF.

The chain combines TRBV21-1 with TRBJ1-5. TRBV21-1 counts as a pseudogene. The CDR3 consists of 15 residues. CDR3 sequence (DNA): TGTGCCAGCAGCACCCAGAGGCGTAAATGCCAGCCCCAGCATTTT. The encoded protein is CASSTQRRKCQPQHF.

The chain joins TRBV5-1 to TRBJ2-5; D perhaps matches TRBD2 (5 bases). Gene TRBJ2-7 matches the end of the DNA better, so the J call may be wrong. Germline V gene lookup returns CDR1 SGHRS and CDR2 YFSETQ. The CDR3 totals 15 residues. The CDR3 DNA sequence: TGCGCCAGCAGCTTGGTCGGGGATTTTGGCTACGAGCAGTACTTC. Translated, it gives CASSLVGDFGYEQYF.

The V gene is TRBV5-1, the J gene TRBJ2-3; weak D call: TRBD2 (6 bases). This CDR3 is 15 amino acids long. V lost 0 bases and J 4 bases, leaving 12 bases between the germline ends. The germline V gene has CDR1 SGHRS and CDR2 YFSETQ. The CDR3 spells CASSLDGSSSDTQYF. The CDR3 nucleotides are TGCGCCAGCAGCTTGGACGGGAGTAGTTCAGATACGCAGTATTTT.

The chain recombines TRBV6-5 with TRBJ2-1; the match to TRBD1 covers 8 bases. This CDR3 comprises 19 residues. V lost 0 bases and J lost 1; bases outside the gene matches: 11. From germline, CDR1 is MNHEY and CDR2 SVGAGI. CDR3 sequence: CASSYSIRPWDRSYNEQFF. The CDR3 DNA reads TGTGCCAGCAGTTACTCGATACGTCCGTGGGACAGGTCCTACAATGAGCAGTTCTTC.

J is TRBJ2-5 and V is TRBV21-1. The closer fit of TRBJ2-7 to the DNA end suggests the J call may be wrong. TRBV21-1 is an annotated pseudogene. The CDR3 contains 12 residues. This chain's CDR3 is CASGPDPYEQYF. The CDR3 bases are TGTGCCAGCGGTCCAGACCCTTACGAGCAGTACTTC.

This clonotype appeared a single time. V is TRBV6-2 or TRBV6-3 and J is TRBJ2-4, with D possibly being TRBD1 (6 bases). TRBJ2-7 explains the end of the DNA better; the J call may be wrong. CDR3 length: 13 amino acids. Germline V gene data show CDR1 as MNHEY and CDR2 as SVGEGT. The CDR3 sequence: CASMEDRFYEQYF. The CDR3 DNA reads TGTGCCAGCATGGAAGACAGGTTCTACGAGCAGTACTTC.

V and J are TRBV4-2 and TRBJ2-1; D is ambiguous. Germline CDR1 is LGHNA and CDR2 is YNFKEQ. Deletions cut 1 base from V and 6 bases from J, with 16 bases between. The CDR3 has 16 amino acids. CDR3 amino acids: CASSQVAPNPSNEQFF. The DNA of the CDR3 is TGTGCCAGCAGCCAAGTGGCGCCGAATCCCTCCAATGAGCAGTTCTTC.

The rearrangement joins TRBV7-4 to TRBJ2-5; D gene unclear. The CDR3 runs 16 residues. The germline CDR1 and CDR2 sequences are SGHVT and SQSDAQ. Trimming removed 1 base from V and 2 bases from J, with 14 bases in between. The CDR3 sequence is CASSLGHTAAQETQYF. CDR3 nucleotide sequence: TGTGCCAGCAGCTTAGGCCATACAGCAGCACAAGAGACCCAGTACTTC. Using reference TRBV7-4 and TRBJ2-5 for the parts outside the CDR3, the full variable domain is GAGVSQSPRYKVAKRGRDVALRCDSISGHVTLYWYRQTLGQGSEVLTYSQSDAQRDKSGRPSGRFSAERPERSVSTLKIQRTEQGDSAVYLCASSLGHTAAQETQYFGPGTRLLVL.

The chain carries TRBV15 and TRBJ2-1; TRBD1 matches 11 bases. Germline V gene lookup returns CDR1 LNHNV and CDR2 YYDKDF (reference sequence). The junction had 8 bases not matched to a gene; V was cut back by 3 bases and J by 7 bases. The CDR3 covers 16 residues. The CDR3 region is CATSSAGTGGLNEQFF. The CDR3 DNA reads as TGTGCCACCAGCAGCGCCGGGACAGGGGGTCTAAATGAGCAGTTCTTC. Drawing the rest from reference TRBV15 and TRBJ2-1, the complete variable domain is DAMVIQNPRYQVTQFGKPVTLSCSQTLNHNVMYWYQQKSSQAPKLLFHYYDKDFNNEADTPDNFQSRRPNTSFCFLDIRSPGLGDTAMYLCATSSAGTGGLNEQFFGPGTRLTVL.

V and J are TRBV11-2 and TRBJ2-4; D remains ambiguous. The assigned J gene may be wrong: the sequence end matches TRBJ2-7 better. Germline values: CDR1 SGHAT, CDR2 FQNNGV. The CDR3 runs to 13 residues. The CDR3, as DNA: TGTGCCAGCAGCTTAGGCAGCCCCAACGAGCAGTACTTC. Its protein product is CASSLGSPNEQYF.

The chain employs TRBV21-1 and TRBJ2-5; TRBD2, the table's D call, lacks a check against the DNA. TRBV21-1 is recorded as a pseudogene. The CDR3 spans 13 residues. In nucleotides, the CDR3 is TGTGCCAGCAGTGCTAGCGGGGTTGAGACCCAGTACTTC. This encodes CASSASGVETQYF.

The rearrangement links TRBV5-1 to TRBJ2-7; D unresolved. V lost 2 bases to trimming and J lost 5 bases, with 14 bases between them. The CDR3 runs 14 residues. Germline V lookup: CDR1 SGHRS, CDR2 YFSETQ. The CDR3 reads CASSFPGLSHEQYF. CDR3 nucleotide sequence: TGCGCCAGCAGCTTCCCTGGCCTAAGCCACGAGCAGTACTTC.

A few counts support this clonotype. The rearrangement uses TRBV4-2 and TRBJ1-5; D uncertain. V was trimmed by 1 base and J by 4 bases, leaving 14 bases between them. The CDR3 is 16 amino acids. Germline V gives CDR1 LGHNA, CDR2 YNFKEQ. The CDR3 loop is CASSQGSLKVNQPQHF. The CDR3 nucleotides read TGTGCCAGCAGCCAAGGTTCCTTGAAGGTAAATCAGCCCCAGCATTTT.

The rearrangement joins TRBV5-1 to TRBJ2-3; D not certain. Deletions cut 3 bases from V and 2 bases from J, with 10 bases between. This CDR3 contains 14 residues. Looked up from germline, CDR1 is SGHRS and CDR2 is YFSETQ. The CDR3 DNA sequence: TGCGCCAGCAGCTCGGCTGGCCCCACAGATACGCAGTATTTT. Translated, it gives CASSSAGPTDTQYF.

The chain couples TRBV24-1 to TRBJ1-4; D is perhaps TRBD1 (5 bases). CDR3 length: 14 amino acids. The V gene's germline CDR1 is KGHDR and CDR2 SFDVKD. Trimming took off 7 bases at V and 3 bases at J, with 11 bases between the two ends. CDR3 protein: CATSDSPPNEKLFF. DNA of the CDR3: TGTGCCACCAGCGACAGCCCTCCTAATGAAAAACTGTTTTTT.

J is TRBJ2-3 and V is TRBV10-3, with 8 bases that match TRBD1. CDR3 length equals 13 residues. V lost 8 bases to trimming and J lost 4 bases; unmatched junction nucleotides: 5. Germline assignment: CDR1 ENHRY and CDR2 SYGVKD. For the CDR3, the DNA is TGTGCCATCGCCGGGACAGGCGCAGATACGCAGTATTTT. Amino acid sequence: CAIAGTGADTQYF.

This clonotype has only one observation. V usage is TRBV6-5 and J usage is TRBJ2-4, with D hard to call. V was shortened by 6 bases and J by 6 bases, with 21 bases between the two germline ends. CDR1 is MNHEY and CDR2 is SVGAGI in the germline V gene. CDR3 size: 16 residues. The CDR3 reads CASSSRPIGIGNIQYF. The CDR3 DNA reads as TGTGCCAGCAGCTCTAGACCCATAGGGATAGGAAACATTCAGTACTTC.

The V call is TRBV20-1, the J call TRBJ1-1; D is undetermined. Looked up from germline, CDR1 is DFQATT and CDR2 is SNEGSKA (reference sequence). V gave up 4 bases and J gave up 0 bases, with 9 bases separating them. CDR3 length: 13 amino acids. The CDR3 loop is CSAKGPMNTEAFF. The CDR3 DNA sequence: TGCAGTGCTAAGGGTCCAATGAACACTGAAGCTTTCTTT.

This chain uses TRBV4-3 with TRBJ2-7, with TRBD2 identical over 9 bases. CDR1 and CDR2 (germline): LGHNA, YSLEER. J lost 0 bases, V lost 0 bases, and 3 bases had no gene match. This CDR3 is 16 amino acids long. CDR3 sequence (DNA): TGCGCCAGCAGCCAAGAGTGGCGGGGGGGCTCCTACGAGCAGTACTTC. This encodes CASSQEWRGGSYEQYF.

The chain recombines TRBV20-1 with TRBJ2-7; TRBD1 matches at 9 bases. This CDR3 comprises 14 residues. Germline-derived CDR1 and CDR2 are DFQATT and SNEGSKA (reference sequence). Unmatched junction bases numbered 2, after V lost 0 bases and J lost 2 bases. The CDR3 reads CSARDGDRAYEQYF. The CDR3 DNA sequence: TGCAGTGCTAGAGATGGGGACAGGGCCTACGAGCAGTACTTC.

This clonotype turned up a few times. This chain's CDR3 is CASSFGGAGMSYGYTF. CDR3 coding DNA: TGTGCCAGCAGCTTTGGGGGGGCAGGGATGTCCTATGGCTACACCTTC. This rearrangement joins TRBV7-9 to TRBJ1-2, with D tentatively TRBD1 (6 bases). V lost 3 bases and J 4 bases, leaving 18 bases between the germline ends. CDR3 length: 16 residues. CDR1 SEHNR and CDR2 FQNEAQ come from the germline V gene (reference sequence). The variable domain in full, with the rest retrieved from reference TRBV7-9 and TRBJ1-2, is DTGVSQNPRHKITKRGQNVTFRCDPISEHNRLYWYRQTLGQGPEFLTYFQNEAQLEKSRLLSDRFSAERPKGSFSTLEIQRTEQGDSAMYLCASSFGGAGMSYGYTFGSGTRLTVV.

This clonotype was detected only a few times. This rearrangement joins TRBV29-1 to TRBJ2-1, with D hard to call. V gave up 3 bases and J gave up 10 bases, with 16 bases separating them. CDR1 SQVTM and CDR2 ANQGSEA come from the germline V gene. The CDR3 contains 13 residues. As DNA, the CDR3 is TGCAGCGTTGAGATAGCCCCATCGGAGGAGCAGTTCTTC. It translates to CSVEIAPSEEQFF.

In regard to this clonotype: This may stem from a read error, because a much larger clone lies one nucleotide away. The rearrangement uses TRBV2 and TRBJ2-4; D assignment may be TRBD1 or TRBD2 (5 bases each). The closer fit of TRBJ2-7 to the DNA end suggests the J call may be wrong. Germline assignment: CDR1 SNHLY and CDR2 FYNNEI. This CDR3 spans 13 amino acids. The CDR3 region has the DNA TGTGCCAGCAGTGGGGACGGAACCTACGAGCAGTACTTC. It specifies CASSGDGTYEQYF.

The count of this clonotype is one. This chain links TRBV11-2 with TRBJ1-2; D remains ambiguous. V dropped 3 bases and J dropped 8 bases, with 4 bases sitting between them. CDR1 is SGHAT, CDR2 FQNNGV, per germline. This CDR3 region has 10 residues. The CDR3 reads CASSFQGYTF. CDR3 DNA: TGTGCCAGCAGCTTCCAAGGCTACACCTTC.